The source of this T cell receptor (beta chain) is a study of cytomegalovirus exposure and HLA in healthy donors. Study summary: An early release of data contained 75 million to 100 million unique TCRs, which came from HLA-typed donors. Study outcomes and limitations: Reportedly, HLA-A and HLA-B alleles of most subjects were accurately predicted from TCR beta. Presence/absence analyses assumed roughly uniform sequencing depth across donors. Several top significant clusters appeared, in a later analysis, to be linked to common viral pathogens.

The PCR employed 60 Vbeta primers together with 13 Jbeta primers. Sequencing used immunoSEQ multiplex PCR; TCRdb keeps in-frame clones, though not all of them. The sample has about 87,000 clones; around 8% are singletons. This clone was seen a handful of times. Its antigen is unidentified. Germline V gene data show CDR1 as MNHEY and CDR2 as SMNVEV (reference sequence). The CDR3 contains 15 residues. Trimming cost V 5 bases and J 3 bases, with 16 bases left between them. The sequenced sample was PBMCs. V and J are TRBV27 and TRBJ1-2, with D possibly being TRBD1 (5 bases). This receptor was taken from a man aged 45-60 years in good health and CMV-seronegative. The CDR3 sequence is CASSGPYGADYGYTF. As DNA, the CDR3 is TGTGCCAGCAGTGGACCTTATGGGGCGGACTATGGCTACACCTTC.